The clone carrying this T cell receptor (beta chain) was seen ten or more times. This specimen belongs to a study of CD8+CD57+ T cells in acquired aplastic anemia. In the study overall: Each DNA sample taken from sorted CD4+ and CD8+ cells came to around 3.4 ug on average.

Germline V gives CDR1 LNHNV, CDR2 YYDKDF (reference sequence). The CDR3 contains 16 residues. The J segment lost 4 bases and the V segment lost 0 bases, leaving 6 bases of the junction unmatched. The patients chosen for sequencing had shown expansion of CD8+CD57+ cells (detected by flow cytometry). CDR3 and TCR beta VDJ profiling relied on genomic DNA as the template. TCRdb reprocessed the reads via MiXCR and lists one record per CDR3 protein. Of some 170,000 distinct CDR3 sequences in the sample, roughly two thirds were seen once. The specimen was sorted CD4+, CD8+, or CD8+CD57+ T cells (not recorded which) from PBMCs. The chain couples TRBV15 to TRBJ2-1, with 7 bases lining up with TRBD2. The sequence was collected from a human donor with aplastic anemia. CDR3 DNA sequence: TGTGCCACCAGCAGAGAGGGTCTAGCGGCATACAATGAGCAGTTCTTC. It yields the protein CATSREGLAAYNEQFF.